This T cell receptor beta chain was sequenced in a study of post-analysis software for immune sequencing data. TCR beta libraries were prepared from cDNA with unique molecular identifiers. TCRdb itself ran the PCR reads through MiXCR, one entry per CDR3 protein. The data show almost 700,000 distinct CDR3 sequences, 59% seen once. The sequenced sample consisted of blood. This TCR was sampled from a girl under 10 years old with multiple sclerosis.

CDR3 nucleotides: TGTGCCACCGGGACAGGGGTCTCGCGACACAATGAGCAGTTCTTC. Translating gives CATGTGVSRHNEQFF. The chain recombines TRBV7-9 with TRBJ2-1; TRBD1 aligns across 10 bases. Germline CDR1 SEHNR, CDR2 FQNEAQ (reference sequence). Losses at the gene ends were 10 bases for V and 5 bases for J; bases not matched to a gene: 11. The CDR3 sequence is 15 residues long.